The subject of this entry is one T cell receptor (beta chain). V was shortened by 6 bases and J by 8 bases, with 7 bases between the two germline ends. The germline V gene encodes CDR1 SQVTM and CDR2 ANQGSEA. This CDR3 comprises 10 residues. The data belong to a study of blood T cell repertoires in COVID-19. Across the study: Samples taken during acute and convalescent COVID-19 were collected in the United States, Italy and Spain. T cells, B-cell-depleted T cells, or PBMCs provided the cDNA or gDNA that served as material.

Original processing methods: By means of reference gene primer amplification, nucleated cell counts were estimated. Measured with immunoSEQ multiplex PCR; TCRdb has only the in-frame clones, and not every one. That table supplies the V and J calls and clone size; D and trimming were determined from the DNA. The sample lists some 350,000 clones; 85% to 90% were seen once. The sequenced sample consisted of peripheral blood. The chain is built from TRBV29-1 and TRBJ1-4; D is ambiguous. This TCR was recovered from a man between 18 and 35 years old with active or convalescent COVID-19. The CDR3 coding sequence is TGCAGCGTGCGAGGGGAAAAACTGTTTTTT. Translating it yields CSVRGEKLFF.